This TCR beta chain was captured in a study of post-analysis software for immune sequencing data. Study-level background: Relapsing-remitting, secondary progressive and progressive-relapsing multiple sclerosis were all included among the disease courses. General study results and limits: TRBV segments more frequent in patients than in controls numbered five and included TRBV5-6, TRBV5-1 and TRBV20-1.

Germline V gene data show CDR1 as SQVTM and CDR2 as ANQGSEA. The CDR3 has 13 residues. V lost 7 bases and J 5 bases, leaving 17 bases between the germline ends. Presence of unique molecular identifiers characterized the TCR beta cDNA libraries. TCRdb re-called the PCR reads through MiXCR, storing one row per CDR3 protein. Of hundreds of thousands of distinct CDR3 sequences listed, 25% to 30% are singletons. This clonotype was seen only a few times. Its antigen is still unknown. The clonotype originates from a girl between 10 and 17 years old with multiple sclerosis. The sample taken for sequencing was blood. The chain employs TRBV29-1 and TRBJ1-1, with D uncertain. The CDR3 reads CSALDNPGTEAFF. The CDR3 nucleotides are TGCAGCGCTCTAGACAACCCCGGAACTGAAGCTTTCTTT.